Shown below are 25 T cell receptor beta chains from a single sample sequenced in a study of blood T cells in healthy people across ages. Alongside a J-beta primer mix, a sample-barcoded 5' primer served in a second PCR lasting roughly 7 to 11 cycles. TCRdb fed the 5' RACE reads into MiXCR, producing one record per CDR3 protein. Counted here are 1,500,000 or so distinct CDR3 sequences, less than 45% occurring once; the ten biggest clones make up about 4%. Sequenced material: blood. These receptors all stem from a woman between 18 and 29 years old in good health.

The sample holds a few counts of this clonotype. CDR3 residues: CASSRDRGGYEQYF. As DNA, the CDR3 is TGTGCCAGCAGCCGGGACAGGGGGGGCTACGAGCAGTACTTC. The genes are TRBV7-2 and TRBJ2-7; TRBD1 aligns across 11 bases. The CDR3 runs to 14 residues. The germline V gene has CDR1 SGHTA and CDR2 FQGNSA. The trim removed 5 bases at V and 3 bases at J, leaving 3 bases unmatched.

CDR3 in DNA: TGTGCCAGCAGTAACAGTAGACAAACGCTGAACACTGAAGCTTTCTTT. Amino acids: CASSNSRQTLNTEAFF. The V call is TRBV2, the J call TRBJ1-1; no definite D call. The V gene lost 5 bases and the J gene lost 0 bases, with 16 bases spanning the gap. The germline V gene encodes CDR1 SNHLY and CDR2 FYNNEI. The CDR3 is 16 residues long.

V usage is TRBV3-1 and J usage is TRBJ2-1; no clear D gene. Germline V gene data show CDR1 as LGHDT and CDR2 as YNNKEL (reference sequence). This CDR3 is built from 14 residues. Trimming left V 1 base short and J 8 bases short, with 12 bases between. CDR3 in amino acids: CASSQAGVPHEQFF. CDR3 sequence (DNA): TGTGCCAGCAGCCAAGCTGGGGTGCCCCATGAGCAGTTCTTC.

In its sample, this clonotype was seen a few times. The rearrangement uses TRBV12-3 or TRBV12-4 and TRBJ1-1; tentative D call: TRBD1 (5 bases). Trimming pared 5 bases from V and 0 bases from J, leaving 10 bases between. The CDR3 covers 14 residues. The CDR3 spells CASSGALVNTEAFF. The CDR3 nucleotides read TGTGCCAGCAGTGGGGCACTCGTGAACACTGAAGCTTTCTTT.

The rearrangement links TRBV2 to TRBJ2-1, with D perhaps matching TRBD1 or TRBD2 (5 bases each). The length of the CDR3 is 14 residues. Germline CDR1 is SNHLY and CDR2 is FYNNEI. Between the trimmed V and J ends, which lost 6 bases and 4 bases, there was a span of 13 bases. CDR3 nucleotides: TGTGCCAGCAGCGGGGCCCTACTTTACAATGAGCAGTTCTTC. It specifies CASSGALLYNEQFF.

Points on this clonotype: Compared with germline, one end of the junction differs, possibly owing to a read error. The V call is TRBV7-2, the J call TRBJ2-1; D perhaps matches TRBD2 (5 bases). This CDR3 comprises 15 residues. Germline V gene lookup returns CDR1 SGHTA and CDR2 FQGNSA. DNA of the CDR3: TGTGCCAGCAGCTTATCTGCGGGTGAGAACAAGGAGCAGTTCTTC. Translating gives CASSLSAGENKEQFF.

The CDR3 nucleotides read TGTGCCAGCAGCTTCTTCCCCCAAGGTGGTGAAAAACTGTTTTTT. This translates into CASSFFPQGGEKLFF. This sequence joins TRBV7-8 and TRBJ1-4; no reliable D call. Germline CDR1 SGHVS, CDR2 FQNEAQ. With 3 bases removed from V and 7 bases from J, the gap between germline ends came to 15 bases. CDR3 size: 15 residues.

V and J are TRBV12-3 or TRBV12-4 and TRBJ1-1; no reliable D call. The CDR3 loop spans 14 amino acids. The V end lost 6 bases, the J end lost 5 bases, and 16 bases lay between the germline ends. CDR3 in DNA: TGTGCCAGCAGAGGGTCTTCCCTGGGTACTGAAGCTTTCTTT. This encodes CASRGSSLGTEAFF.

The V gene is TRBV9, the J gene TRBJ2-3; D is tentatively TRBD1 or TRBD2 (5 bases each). The germline CDR1 and CDR2 sequences are SGDLS and YYNGEE. The length of the CDR3 is 15 residues. With 0 bases removed from V and 9 bases from J, the gap between germline ends came to 17 bases. Written as DNA, the CDR3 is TGTGCCAGCAGCGTAGTGGGACGGCTACGGGACACGCAGTATTTT. The encoded protein is CASSVVGRLRDTQYF. The full variable domain, in which reference TRBV9 and TRBJ2-3 provide the parts outside the CDR3, is DSGVTQTPKHLITATGQRVTLRCSPRSGDLSVYWYQQSLDQGLQFLIQYYNGEERAKGNILERFSAQQFPDLHSELNLSSLELGDSALYFCASSVVGRLRDTQYFGPGTRLTVL.

This clonotype has at least ten counts. The genes are TRBV6-6 and TRBJ2-1; 14 bases line up with TRBD2. Germline V gives CDR1 MNHNY, CDR2 SVGAGI (reference sequence). J gave up 4 bases and V 3 bases, and 5 bases lay outside the gene matches. The CDR3 covers 17 residues. The DNA for the CDR3 is TGTGCCAGCAGTTATCTGGGACTAGCGGGAGTGTACAATGAGCAGTTCTTC. Translated: CASSYLGLAGVYNEQFF.

This clonotype has just a few counts. The rearrangement links TRBV4-3 to TRBJ2-3; D remains unclear. Germline lookup yields CDR1 LGHNA and CDR2 YSLEER. This CDR3 has 14 amino acids. V lost 5 bases and J 2 bases, leaving 11 bases between the germline ends. The CDR3 DNA sequence: TGCGCCAGCAGCTCAAACCCCCACACAGATACGCAGTATTTT. It specifies CASSSNPHTDTQYF.

This clonotype was seen a handful of times. The chain couples TRBV20-1 to TRBJ1-5, with a possible D match to TRBD1 (5 bases). Germline CDR1 and CDR2: DFQATT and SNEGSKA (reference sequence). Trimming cost V 6 bases and J 0 bases, with 27 bases left between them. This CDR3 spans 19 amino acids. CDR3 region: CSAGGGMGLKAHSNQPQHF. Written as DNA, the CDR3 is TGCAGTGCGGGGGGGGGAATGGGACTCAAAGCACATAGCAATCAGCCCCAGCATTTT.

This chain joins TRBV12-3 or TRBV12-4 and TRBJ2-5; no firm D call. The ends were cut back, 6 bases at V and 3 bases at J, with 8 bases in the middle. The CDR3 is made up of 12 amino acids. This chain's CDR3 is CASRLNKETQYF. The DNA for the CDR3 is TGTGCCAGCAGATTAAACAAAGAGACCCAGTACTTC.

The V gene is TRBV5-1, the J gene TRBJ1-2, with a tentative D call TRBD1 (6 bases). Trimming removed 7 bases from V and 3 bases from J, with 16 bases in between. The length of the CDR3 is 14 residues. Germline V gene lookup returns CDR1 SGHRS and CDR2 YFSETQ. This CDR3 reads CASSGGPGDYGYTF. The CDR3 coding sequence is TGCGCCAGCTCGGGGGGGCCCGGAGACTATGGCTACACCTTC.

This clonotype was found a few times. This chain uses TRBV12-3 or TRBV12-4 with TRBJ1-2, with TRBD1 matching over 9 bases. V gave up 3 bases and J gave up 4 bases; unmatched junction bases: 9. The CDR3 loop spans 16 amino acids. The CDR3 here is CASSLDRGLTGYGYTF. The CDR3, as DNA: TGTGCCAGCAGTTTGGACAGGGGCCTTACGGGCTATGGCTACACCTTC.

Here the CDR3 reads CSARGPVGELFF. CDR3 in DNA: TGCAGTGCTAGGGGGCCGGTCGGGGAGCTGTTTTTT. The genes are TRBV20-1 and TRBJ2-2, with D maybe TRBD1 (5 bases). The V gene's germline CDR1 is DFQATT and CDR2 SNEGSKA (reference sequence). Trimming took off 3 bases at V and 7 bases at J, with 9 bases between the two ends. The CDR3 consists of 12 residues.

This clonotype turned up a few times. The genes are TRBV12-5 and TRBJ2-5; D gene uncertain. The J call is doubtful: the DNA matches TRBJ2-7 better. The CDR3 spans 12 residues. The germline gives CDR1 LGHNT, CDR2 FRNRAP. CDR3 protein: CASGGWTYEQYF. The CDR3 DNA is TGTGCTAGTGGTGGCTGGACCTACGAGCAGTACTTC.

This chain uses TRBV7-9 with TRBJ2-3; tentatively, D is TRBD1 or TRBD2 (5 bases each). Per the germline V gene, CDR1 is SEHNR and CDR2 is FQNEAQ (reference sequence). The CDR3 is 15 residues long. Between the trimmed V and J ends, which lost 3 bases and 2 bases, there was a span of 12 bases. The CDR3 here is CASSLVQGDTDTQYF. For the CDR3, the DNA is TGTGCCAGCAGCTTGGTGCAGGGAGACACAGATACGCAGTATTTT.

In nucleotides, the CDR3 is TGCGCCAGCAGCTCCCTTGACAGGGTGGGCACCGGGGAGCTGTTTTTT. Translation gives CASSSLDRVGTGELFF. V is TRBV4-1 and J is TRBJ2-2, with 7 bases that match TRBD1. In germline, CDR1 is MGHRA, CDR2 YSYEKL. V shed 5 bases and J 4 bases; nucleotides not matched to a gene: 10. The CDR3 runs to 16 residues.

This sequence joins TRBV29-1 and TRBJ2-4; D assignment may be TRBD1 or TRBD2 (6 bases each). The CDR3 covers 17 residues. From germline, CDR1 is SQVTM and CDR2 ANQGSEA. V was cut by 1 base and J by 3 bases, with 19 bases left in between. The CDR3 loop reads CSVEVGSGGPFKNIQYF. The DNA for the CDR3 is TGCAGCGTTGAAGTCGGGAGTGGGGGCCCCTTCAAAAACATTCAGTACTTC.

The chain recombines TRBV4-1 with TRBJ2-1, with 8 bases lining up with TRBD2. With V trimmed by 1 base and J by 10 bases, 6 bases remained unmatched. The germline V gene has CDR1 MGHRA and CDR2 YSYEKL. CDR3 length equals 14 residues. CDR3 loop: CASSQGYSGIEQFF. In DNA, the CDR3 is TGCGCCAGCAGCCAAGGTTATAGCGGGATAGAGCAGTTCTTC.

A few counts support this clonotype. V is TRBV20-1 and J is TRBJ2-3, with 11 positions matching TRBD2. Germline assignment: CDR1 DFQATT and CDR2 SNEGSKA (reference sequence). CDR3 length: 17 residues. V shed 5 bases and J 0 bases; nucleotides not matched to a gene: 10. CDR3 coding DNA: TGCAGTGCTCAACTAGCGGGAGCTTTACCTAGCACAGATACGCAGTATTTT. Its translation: CSAQLAGALPSTDTQYF.

Many counts were recorded for this clonotype. A clone one base away is much larger, so this may be a read error. V gene TRBV7-3 combines with J gene TRBJ2-1; 7 bases map to TRBD2. The end of the DNA is better explained by TRBJ2-7, so the J call may be wrong. Germline CDR1 reads SGHTA; CDR2 reads FQGTGA. The CDR3 is 14 residues long. CDR3 DNA: TGTGCCAGCAGCTTAACTAGCGGGTACAATGAGCAGTACTTC. This codes for CASSLTSGYNEQYF.

The chain recombines TRBV7-2 with TRBJ2-7; 7 nucleotides align to TRBD2. V lost 4 bases to trimming and J lost 4 bases; unmatched junction nucleotides: 7. In germline, CDR1 is SGHTA, CDR2 FQGNSA. CDR3 length: 14 amino acids. Written as DNA, the CDR3 is TGTGCCAGCAGCTATTCCCCTAGCGGTTACGAGCAGTACTTC. It encodes CASSYSPSGYEQYF. Combining the CDR3 with reference TRBV7-2 and TRBJ2-7 gives the whole variable domain GAGVSQSPSNKVTEKGKDVELRCDPISGHTALYWYRQSLGQGLEFLIYFQGNSAPDKSGLPSDRFSAERTGGSVSTLTIQRTQQEDSAVYLCASSYSPSGYEQYFGPGTRLTVT.

This clonotype was recorded many times. The chain employs TRBV18 and TRBJ2-7; D is uncertain. Per germline, CDR1 KGHSH and CDR2 LQKENI. Trimming cost V 2 bases and J 6 bases, with 11 bases left between them. CDR3 length: 13 residues. CDR3 sequence: CASSPTPKGEQYF. DNA of the CDR3: TGTGCCAGCTCACCAACACCCAAGGGCGAGCAGTACTTC.